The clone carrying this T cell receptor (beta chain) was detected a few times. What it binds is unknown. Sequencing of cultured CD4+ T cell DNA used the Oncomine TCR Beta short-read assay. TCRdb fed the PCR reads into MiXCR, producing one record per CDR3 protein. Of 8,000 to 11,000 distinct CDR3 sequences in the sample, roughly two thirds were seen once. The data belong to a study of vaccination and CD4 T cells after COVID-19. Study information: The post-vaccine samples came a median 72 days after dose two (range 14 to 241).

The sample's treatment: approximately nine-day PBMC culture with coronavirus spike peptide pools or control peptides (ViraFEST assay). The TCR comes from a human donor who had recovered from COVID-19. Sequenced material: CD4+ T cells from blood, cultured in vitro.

CDR3 DNA: TGCAGTGCTAGATCGGTCACGGCGCATGGCTACACCTTC. This translates into CSARSVTAHGYTF. The chain uses TRBV20-1 and TRBJ1-2; D is ambiguous. V was cut by 2 bases and J by 6 bases, with 13 bases left in between. CDR1 is DFQATT, CDR2 SNEGSKA, per germline (reference sequence). The CDR3 contains 13 residues.